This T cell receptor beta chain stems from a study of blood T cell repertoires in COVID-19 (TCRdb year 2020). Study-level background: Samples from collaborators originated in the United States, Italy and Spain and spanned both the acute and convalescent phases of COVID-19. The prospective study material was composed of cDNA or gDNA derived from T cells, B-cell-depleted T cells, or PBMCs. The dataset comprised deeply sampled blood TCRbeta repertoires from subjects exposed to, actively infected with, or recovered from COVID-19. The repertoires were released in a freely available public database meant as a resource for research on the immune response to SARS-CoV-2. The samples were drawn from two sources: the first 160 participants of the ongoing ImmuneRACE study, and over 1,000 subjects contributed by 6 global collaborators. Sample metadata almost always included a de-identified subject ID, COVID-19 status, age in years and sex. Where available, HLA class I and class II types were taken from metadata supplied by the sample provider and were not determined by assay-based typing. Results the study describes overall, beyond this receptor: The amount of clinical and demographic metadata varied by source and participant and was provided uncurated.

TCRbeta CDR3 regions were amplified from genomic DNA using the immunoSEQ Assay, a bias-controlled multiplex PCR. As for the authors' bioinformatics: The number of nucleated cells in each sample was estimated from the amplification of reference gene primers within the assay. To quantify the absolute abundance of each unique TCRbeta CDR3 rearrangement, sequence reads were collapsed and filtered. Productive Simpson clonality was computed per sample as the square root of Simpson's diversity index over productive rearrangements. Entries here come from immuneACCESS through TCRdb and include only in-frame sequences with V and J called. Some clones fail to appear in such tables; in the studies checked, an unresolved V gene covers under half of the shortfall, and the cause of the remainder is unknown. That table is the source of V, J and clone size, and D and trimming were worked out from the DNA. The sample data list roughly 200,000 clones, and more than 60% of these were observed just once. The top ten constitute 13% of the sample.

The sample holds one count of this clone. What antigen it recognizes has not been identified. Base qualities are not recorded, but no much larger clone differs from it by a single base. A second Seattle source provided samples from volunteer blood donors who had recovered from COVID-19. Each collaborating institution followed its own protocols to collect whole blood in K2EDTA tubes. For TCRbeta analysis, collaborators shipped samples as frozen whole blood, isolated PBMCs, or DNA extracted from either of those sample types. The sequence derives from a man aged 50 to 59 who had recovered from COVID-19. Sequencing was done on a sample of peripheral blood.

The bases are TGTGCCATCAGTGATGCGGGGCTGGGTGAGCAGTTCTTC. It specifies CAISDAGLGEQFF. Recombination linked TRBV10-3 to TRBJ2-1; the D region possibly corresponds to TRBD2 (6 bases align). CDR1 is given as ENHRY and CDR2 as SYGVKD, both from the germline V gene. The CDR3 contains 13 residues, cysteine and phenylalanine counted. Here the CDR3 DNA is all that survives: 39 bases in frame from base 1. The trim is 3 bases for V and 9 bases for J, with a gap of 12 bases between the germline ends.